This T cell receptor beta chain was profiled in a study of blood T cell repertoires in COVID-19. The CDR3 sequence is 13 residues long. Germline lookup yields CDR1 SNHLY and CDR2 FYNNEI. V was clipped by 5 bases and J by 1 base, with 8 bases between them. Authors' methods: Reference gene primers were amplified, and this amplification served to estimate nucleated cell counts. Profiling relied on immunoSEQ multiplex PCR, and the TCRdb table lists in-frame clones only, not all of them. That table gives V, J and clone size, and the DNA gave D and trimming. The data hold 80,000 to 95,000 clones, with about 85% observed a single time.

The sample taken for sequencing was peripheral blood. The chain combines TRBV2 with TRBJ1-1, with D uncertain. The TCR was taken from a human donor in a cohort sampled during active COVID-19. CDR3 DNA sequence: TGTGCCAGCAGTAACGTAGAGAACACTGAAGCTTTCTTT. Its protein product is CASSNVENTEAFF.